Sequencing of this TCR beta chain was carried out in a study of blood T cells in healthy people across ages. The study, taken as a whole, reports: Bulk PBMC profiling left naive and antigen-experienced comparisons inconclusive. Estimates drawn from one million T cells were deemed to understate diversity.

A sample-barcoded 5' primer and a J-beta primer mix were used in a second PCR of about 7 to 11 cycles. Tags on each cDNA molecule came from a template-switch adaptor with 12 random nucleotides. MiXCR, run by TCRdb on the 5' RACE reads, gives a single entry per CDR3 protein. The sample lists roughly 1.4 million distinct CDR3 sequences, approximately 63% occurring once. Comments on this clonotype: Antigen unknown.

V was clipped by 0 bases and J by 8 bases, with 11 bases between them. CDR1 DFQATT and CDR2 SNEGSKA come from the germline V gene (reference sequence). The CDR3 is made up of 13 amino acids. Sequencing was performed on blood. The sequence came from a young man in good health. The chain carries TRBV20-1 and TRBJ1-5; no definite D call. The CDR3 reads CSAREGPLEPQHF. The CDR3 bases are TGCAGTGCTAGAGAGGGTCCGCTAGAGCCCCAGCATTTT.